The clone carrying this T cell receptor beta chain showed up many times. Its target is unknown. The sample originates from a study of T-cell reconstitution after alpha-beta-depleted transplantation in children. Study-wide points: Expanded graft clones, several hundred of them, were reportedly the source of alpha-beta T cells about two months after transplant.

Preparation of the TCRbeta library involved a method that used unique molecular identifiers. TCRdb called the PCR reads again in MiXCR, with one record for every CDR3 protein. The sample yields roughly 30,000 distinct CDR3 sequences, around 6.6% seen once. The CDR3 is 17 amino acids. With 3 bases removed from V and 0 bases from J, the gap between germline ends came to 15 bases. Germline V lookup: CDR1 MDHEN, CDR2 SYDVKM. The receptor comes from a child less than two years old who had a stem cell transplant for acute myeloid leukemia, so the T cells may come from the graft donor. Source: peripheral blood, taken 60 days after TCRalphabeta/CD19-depleted stem cell transplant. The chain carries TRBV28 and TRBJ1-5; unclear D gene. The CDR3 is CASSFSWGVYSNQPQHF. In nucleotides, the CDR3 is TGTGCCAGCAGTTTCTCCTGGGGTGTATATAGCAATCAGCCCCAGCATTTT.